The sequence of this TCR beta chain was determined in a study of T cells in Graves' hyperthyroidism and ophthalmopathy. Study-level points and caveats: Ophthalmopathy was identified by the model a median around 5.9 months ahead of onset.

The PBMCs studied were ones that came from 8 to 10 ml fresh peripheral blood. This clonotype was detected ten times or more. Its antigen is currently unknown. The investigators amplified TCR beta CDR3 regions from RNA transcripts. TCR CDR3 regions were first amplified by RT-PCR with HTBI primers. MiXCR, applied by TCRdb to the multiplex PCR reads, yields one record per CDR3 protein. The sample shows hundreds of thousands of distinct CDR3 sequences, approximately 14% of them seen only once. In germline, CDR1 is DFQATT, CDR2 SNEGSKA (reference sequence). V was clipped by 1 base and J by 7 bases, with 16 bases between them. The CDR3 length is 14 residues.

This sequence originates from a woman between 18 and 30 years old with Graves' hyperthyroidism. This chain joins TRBV20-1 and TRBJ1-1; possible D gene TRBD1, 5 bases. The sample comprised blood. The CDR3 DNA reads TGCAGTGCTAGAGGACAGACAGTATTCGATGAAGCTTTCTTT. Its translation: CSARGQTVFDEAFF.